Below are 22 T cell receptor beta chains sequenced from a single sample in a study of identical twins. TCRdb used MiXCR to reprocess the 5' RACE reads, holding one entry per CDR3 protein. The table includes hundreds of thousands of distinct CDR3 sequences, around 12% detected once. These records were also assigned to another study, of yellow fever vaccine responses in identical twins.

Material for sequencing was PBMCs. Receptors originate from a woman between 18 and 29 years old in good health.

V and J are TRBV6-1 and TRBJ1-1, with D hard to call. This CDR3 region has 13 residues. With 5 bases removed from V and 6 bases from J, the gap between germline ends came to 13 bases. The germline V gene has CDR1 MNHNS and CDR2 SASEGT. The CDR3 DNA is TGTGCCAGCAGTCCGACTGGGAGACCTGAAGCTTTCTTT. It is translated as CASSPTGRPEAFF.

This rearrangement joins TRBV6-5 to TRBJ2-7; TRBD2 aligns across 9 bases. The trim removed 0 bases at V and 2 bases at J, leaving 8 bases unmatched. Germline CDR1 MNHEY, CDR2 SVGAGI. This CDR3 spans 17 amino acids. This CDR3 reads CASSYSTTSGQAYEQYF. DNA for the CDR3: TGTGCCAGCAGTTACTCCACCACTAGCGGGCAAGCCTACGAGCAGTACTTC.

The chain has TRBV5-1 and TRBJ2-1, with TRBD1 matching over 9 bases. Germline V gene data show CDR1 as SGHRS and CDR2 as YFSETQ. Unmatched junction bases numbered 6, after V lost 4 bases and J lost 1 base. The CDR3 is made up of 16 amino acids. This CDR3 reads CASSAGTGWSYNEQFF. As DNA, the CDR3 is TGCGCCAGCAGCGCCGGGACAGGGTGGTCCTACAATGAGCAGTTCTTC.

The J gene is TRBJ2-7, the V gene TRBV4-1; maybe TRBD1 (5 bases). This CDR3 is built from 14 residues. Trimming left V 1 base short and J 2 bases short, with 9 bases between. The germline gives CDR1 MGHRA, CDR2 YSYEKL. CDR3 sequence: CASSQGQLPYEQYF. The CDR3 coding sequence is TGCGCCAGCAGCCAAGGACAGCTCCCCTACGAGCAGTACTTC.

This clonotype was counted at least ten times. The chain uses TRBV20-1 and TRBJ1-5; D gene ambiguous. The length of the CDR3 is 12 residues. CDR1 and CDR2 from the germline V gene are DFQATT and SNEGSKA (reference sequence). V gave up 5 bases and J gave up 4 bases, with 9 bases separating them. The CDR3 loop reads CSARHSNQPQHF. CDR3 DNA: TGCAGTGCTCGACACTCGAATCAGCCCCAGCATTTT.

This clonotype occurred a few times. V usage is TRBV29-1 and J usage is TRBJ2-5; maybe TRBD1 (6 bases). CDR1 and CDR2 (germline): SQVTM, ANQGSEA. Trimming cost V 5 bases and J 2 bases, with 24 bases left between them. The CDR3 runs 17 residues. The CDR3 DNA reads TGCAGCGTTTTACCCCCCAGGGGAAGGGTCGAGCAAGAGACCCAGTACTTC. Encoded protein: CSVLPPRGRVEQETQYF.

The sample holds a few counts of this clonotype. The CDR3 nucleotides are TGTGCCAGCAGTCCCCTTTGGGAGGTTCGGGAGACCCAGTACTTC. Its protein product is CASSPLWEVRETQYF. This chain links TRBV28 with TRBJ2-5; maybe TRBD2 (6 bases). CDR1 and CDR2 from the germline V gene are MDHEN and SYDVKM. The germline V and J ends were trimmed by 5 bases and 5 bases, with 18 bases remaining between them. There are 15 residues in the CDR3.

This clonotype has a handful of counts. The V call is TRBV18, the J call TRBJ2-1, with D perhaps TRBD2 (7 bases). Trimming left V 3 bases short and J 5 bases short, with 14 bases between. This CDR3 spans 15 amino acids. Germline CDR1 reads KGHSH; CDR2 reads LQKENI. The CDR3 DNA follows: TGTGCCAGCTCACCTCTACGGGGGGCAAACAATGAGCAGTTCTTC. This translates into CASSPLRGANNEQFF.

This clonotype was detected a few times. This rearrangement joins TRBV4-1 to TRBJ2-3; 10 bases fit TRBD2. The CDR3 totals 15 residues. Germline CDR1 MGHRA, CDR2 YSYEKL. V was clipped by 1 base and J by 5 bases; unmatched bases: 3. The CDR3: CASSQAGLAVDTQYF. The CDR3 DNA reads TGCGCCAGCAGCCAAGCCGGACTAGCGGTAGATACGCAGTATTTT.

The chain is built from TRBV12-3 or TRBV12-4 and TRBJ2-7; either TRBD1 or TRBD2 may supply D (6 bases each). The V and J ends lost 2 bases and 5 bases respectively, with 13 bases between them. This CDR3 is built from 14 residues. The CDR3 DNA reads TGTGCCAGCAGTTTAAGTTCCGGGGGCCACGAGCAGTACGTC. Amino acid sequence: CASSLSSGGHEQYV.

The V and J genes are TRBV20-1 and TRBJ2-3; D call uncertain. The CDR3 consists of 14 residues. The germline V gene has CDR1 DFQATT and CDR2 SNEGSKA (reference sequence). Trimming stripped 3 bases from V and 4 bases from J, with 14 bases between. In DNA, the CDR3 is TGCAGTGCTAGTAATATTCTTGTCGCAGATACGCAGTATTTT. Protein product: CSASNILVADTQYF.

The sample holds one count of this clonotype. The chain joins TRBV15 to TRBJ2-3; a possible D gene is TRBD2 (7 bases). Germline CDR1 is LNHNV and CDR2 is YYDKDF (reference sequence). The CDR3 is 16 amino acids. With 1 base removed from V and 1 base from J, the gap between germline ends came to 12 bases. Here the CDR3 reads CATSRGGAGGTDTQYF. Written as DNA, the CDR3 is TGTGCCACCAGCAGAGGGGGGGCGGGAGGCACAGATACGCAGTATTTT.

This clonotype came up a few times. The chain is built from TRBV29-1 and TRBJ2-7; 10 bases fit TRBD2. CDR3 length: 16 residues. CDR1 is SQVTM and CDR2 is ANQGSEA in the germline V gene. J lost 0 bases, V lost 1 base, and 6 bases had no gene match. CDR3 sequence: CSVEGTSGGFSYEQYF. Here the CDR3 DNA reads TGCAGCGTTGAAGGGACTAGCGGAGGGTTCTCCTACGAGCAGTACTTC.

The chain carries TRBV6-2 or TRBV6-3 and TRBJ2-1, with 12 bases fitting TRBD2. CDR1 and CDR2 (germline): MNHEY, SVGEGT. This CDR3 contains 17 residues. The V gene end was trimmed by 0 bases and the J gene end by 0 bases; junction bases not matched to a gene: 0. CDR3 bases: TGTGCCAGCAGTTACTCACTAGCGGGGGGCTCCTACAATGAGCAGTTCTTC. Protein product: CASSYSLAGGSYNEQFF.

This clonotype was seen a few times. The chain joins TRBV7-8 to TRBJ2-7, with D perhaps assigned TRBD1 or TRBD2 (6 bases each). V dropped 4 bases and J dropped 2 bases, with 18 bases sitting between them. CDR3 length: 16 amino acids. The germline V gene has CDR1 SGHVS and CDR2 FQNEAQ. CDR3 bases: TGTGCCAGCAGCTCCCGAACTAGGGGGGCGGCCTACGAGCAGTACTTC. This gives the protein CASSSRTRGAAYEQYF.

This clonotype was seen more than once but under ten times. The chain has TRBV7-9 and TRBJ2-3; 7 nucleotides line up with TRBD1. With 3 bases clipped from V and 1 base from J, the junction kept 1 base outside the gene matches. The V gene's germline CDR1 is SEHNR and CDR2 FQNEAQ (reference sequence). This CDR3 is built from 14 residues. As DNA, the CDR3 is TGTGCCAGCAGCTTCGACAGGGGCACAGATACGCAGTATTTT. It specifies CASSFDRGTDTQYF.

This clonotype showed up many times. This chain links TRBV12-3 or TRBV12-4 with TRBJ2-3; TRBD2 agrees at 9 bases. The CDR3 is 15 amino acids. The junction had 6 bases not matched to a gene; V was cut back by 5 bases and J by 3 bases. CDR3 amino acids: CASSPRLAGTDTQYF. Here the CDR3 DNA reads TGTGCCAGCAGTCCCCGGCTAGCGGGGACAGATACGCAGTATTTT.

CDR3 loop: CASRRTGPPNQPQHF. The CDR3 DNA reads as TGTGCCAGCAGGAGGACAGGGCCCCCTAATCAGCCCCAGCATTTT. V usage is TRBV6-1 and J usage is TRBJ1-5; TRBD1 matches 8 bases. V was clipped by 6 bases and J by 4 bases; unmatched bases: 8. Germline CDR1 and CDR2: MNHNS and SASEGT. This CDR3 region has 15 residues.

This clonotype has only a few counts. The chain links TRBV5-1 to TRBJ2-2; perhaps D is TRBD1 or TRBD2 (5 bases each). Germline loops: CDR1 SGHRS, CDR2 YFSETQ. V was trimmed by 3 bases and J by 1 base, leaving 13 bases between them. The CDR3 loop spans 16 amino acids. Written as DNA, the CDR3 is TGCGCCAGCAGCTCGAGGGGTGGAGTGAACACCGGGGAGCTGTTTTTT. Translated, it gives CASSSRGGVNTGELFF.

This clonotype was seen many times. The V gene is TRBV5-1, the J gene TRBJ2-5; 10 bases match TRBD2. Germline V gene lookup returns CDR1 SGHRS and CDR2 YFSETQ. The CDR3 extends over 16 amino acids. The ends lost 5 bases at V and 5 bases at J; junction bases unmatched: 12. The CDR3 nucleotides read TGCGCCAGCAGTAGCAGCGGGAGGGCCCTCAGGGAGACCCAGTACTTC. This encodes CASSSSGRALRETQYF.

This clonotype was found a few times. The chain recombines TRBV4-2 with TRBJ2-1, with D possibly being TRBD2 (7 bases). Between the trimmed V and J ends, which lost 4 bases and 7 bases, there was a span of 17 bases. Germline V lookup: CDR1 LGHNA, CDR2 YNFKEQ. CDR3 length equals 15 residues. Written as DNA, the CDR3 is TGTGCCAGCAGCCCCGTAGGGGGAGGGGGGAATGAGCAGTTCTTC. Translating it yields CASSPVGGGGNEQFF.

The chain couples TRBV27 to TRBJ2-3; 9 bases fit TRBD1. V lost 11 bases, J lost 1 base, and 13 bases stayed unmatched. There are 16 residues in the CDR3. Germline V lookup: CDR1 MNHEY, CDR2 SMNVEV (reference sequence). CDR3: CAGQQQGASGTDTQYF. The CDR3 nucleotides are TGTGCCGGGCAACAACAGGGGGCTAGTGGCACAGATACGCAGTATTTT.